One T cell receptor beta chain is described in this entry. What it binds is unknown. This specimen comes from a study of EBV T-cell therapy then PD-1 blockade in nasopharyngeal carcinoma. The CDR3 sequence is 13 residues long. In germline, CDR1 is SGHNT, CDR2 YENEEA. V lost 5 bases, J lost 4 bases, and 9 bases lay in between. The treatment denotes: AdE1-LMPpoly-expanded autologous EBV-specific T-cell therapy followed by anti-PD-1 nivolumab. Repertoires were generated with immunoSEQ multiplex PCR, while TCRdb's copy carries only in-frame clones and drops some. The data show about 23,000 clones, with 75% to 90% seen just once and around 29% held by the top ten.

Sequences were derived from CD8+ T cells from blood, sampled at roughly day 67 from a patient whose treatment included autologous EBV-specific T cells and nivolumab. This chain connects TRBV11-3 to TRBJ2-1; tentative D call: TRBD1 (5 bases). The sequence was collected from a man aged 40-49 years with nasopharyngeal carcinoma. CDR3 bases: TGTGCCAGCAGCCCACAGGATTACAATGAGCAGTTCTTC. Translating gives CASSPQDYNEQFF.